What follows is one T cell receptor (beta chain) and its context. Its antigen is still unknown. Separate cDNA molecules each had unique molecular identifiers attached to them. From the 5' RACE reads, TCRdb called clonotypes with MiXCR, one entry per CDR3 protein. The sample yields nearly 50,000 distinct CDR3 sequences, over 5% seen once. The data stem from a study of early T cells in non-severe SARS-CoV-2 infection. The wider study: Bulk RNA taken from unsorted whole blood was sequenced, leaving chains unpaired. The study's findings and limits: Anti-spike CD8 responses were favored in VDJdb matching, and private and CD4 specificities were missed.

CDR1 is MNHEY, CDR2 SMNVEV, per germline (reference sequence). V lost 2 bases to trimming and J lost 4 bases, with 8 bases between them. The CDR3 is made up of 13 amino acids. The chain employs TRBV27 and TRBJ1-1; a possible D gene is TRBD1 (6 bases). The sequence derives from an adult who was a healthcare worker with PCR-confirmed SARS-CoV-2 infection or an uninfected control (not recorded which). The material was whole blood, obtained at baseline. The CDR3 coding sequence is TGTGCCAGCAGTTTAAGGGGGAGCACTGAAGCTTTCTTT. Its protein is CASSLRGSTEAFF.